Below are 24 T cell receptor beta chains sequenced from a single sample in a study of T-cell reconstitution after alpha-beta-depleted transplantation in children. The TCRbeta library incorporated unique molecular identifiers. TCRdb re-derived calls from the PCR reads in MiXCR, one entry per CDR3 protein. The sample holds under 450,000 distinct CDR3 sequences, roughly 16% seen once. The sample was PBMCs, mostly from graft donor cells, taken 360 days after TCRalphabeta/CD19-depleted stem cell transplant. The receptors come from a boy younger than two who had a stem cell transplant for Wiskott-Aldrich syndrome, so the T cells may come from the graft donor.

The chain combines TRBV20-1 with TRBJ2-7, with TRBD2 as a possible D gene (7 bases). The CDR3 consists of 16 residues. Looked up from germline, CDR1 is DFQATT and CDR2 is SNEGSKA (reference sequence). With 6 bases removed from V and 1 base from J, the gap between germline ends came to 22 bases. CDR3 coding DNA: TGCAGTGCCCGAGAGGGGGGCGGGAGACAATCCTACGAGCAGTACTTC. It translates to CSAREGGGRQSYEQYF.

This clonotype has only a few counts. The rearrangement links TRBV5-1 to TRBJ2-1; D could derive from TRBD1 or TRBD2 (5 bases each). The germline gives CDR1 SGHRS, CDR2 YFSETQ. This CDR3 spans 15 amino acids. Trimming removed 5 bases from V and 2 bases from J, with 14 bases in between. CDR3 protein: CASRSGRQAYNEQFF. The CDR3 bases are TGCGCCAGCAGGTCGGGGCGGCAAGCCTACAATGAGCAGTTCTTC.

The genes are TRBV7-8 and TRBJ2-3; the D gene is possibly TRBD2 (7 bases). V lost 5 bases and J 3 bases, leaving 18 bases between the germline ends. Germline-derived CDR1 and CDR2 are SGHVS and FQNEAQ. This CDR3 is 16 amino acids long. CDR3: CASSRVGGGGTDTQYF. In DNA, the CDR3 is TGTGCCAGCAGCCGCGTGGGGGGGGGCGGGACAGATACGCAGTATTTT.

This chain uses TRBV2 with TRBJ2-5, with a possible D match to TRBD2 (6 bases). The V and J ends lost 4 bases and 2 bases respectively, with 8 bases between them. The germline V gene has CDR1 SNHLY and CDR2 FYNNEI. The CDR3 loop spans 13 amino acids. The CDR3 here is CASSGDFQETQYF. CDR3 bases: TGTGCCAGCAGTGGGGACTTTCAAGAGACCCAGTACTTC.

This clonotype appeared a few times. The chain links TRBV7-7 to TRBJ2-1; 12 bases are shared with TRBD2. V shed 5 bases, J shed 3 bases, and the junction held 17 bases outside the gene matches. The CDR3 runs 20 residues. Germline assignment: CDR1 SSHAT and CDR2 FNYEAQ (reference sequence). CDR3: CASSTRLAGDRGYYYNEQFF. As DNA, the CDR3 is TGTGCCAGCAGCACCCGACTAGCGGGAGACAGGGGATACTACTACAATGAGCAGTTCTTC.

The CDR3 nucleotides read TGTGCCATCAGACCCCATGGAGACAGGACTAGCGGGAGCTCCTACAATGAGCAGTTCTTC. Residues: CAIRPHGDRTSGSSYNEQFF. V usage is TRBV10-3 and J usage is TRBJ2-1, with TRBD2 matching over 13 bases. The CDR3 is made up of 20 amino acids. CDR1 ENHRY and CDR2 SYGVKD come from the germline V gene. Trimming removed 6 bases from V and 0 bases from J; junction bases left unmatched: 14.

CDR3 in DNA: TGCAGCGTTGTGCCGGGACAGGGGGGCAATGAGCAGTTCTTC. Protein sequence: CSVVPGQGGNEQFF. The chain carries TRBV29-1 and TRBJ2-1, with 11 bases that match TRBD1. The J segment lost 6 bases and the V segment lost 4 bases, leaving 5 bases of the junction unmatched. Germline-derived CDR1 and CDR2 are SQVTM and ANQGSEA. The CDR3 runs to 14 residues.

This clonotype came up a few times. J is TRBJ2-3 and V is TRBV3-1; 9 nucleotides line up with TRBD2. Trimming cost V 1 base and J 1 base; bases outside gene matches: 0. The CDR3 covers 15 residues. Germline V gene data show CDR1 as LGHDT and CDR2 as YNNKEL (reference sequence). This CDR3 is CASSQVAGGTDTQYF. The CDR3, as DNA: TGTGCCAGCAGCCAAGTAGCGGGAGGCACAGATACGCAGTATTTT.

The chain combines TRBV28 with TRBJ2-3; D ambiguous. The germline V and J ends were trimmed by 10 bases and 0 bases, with 20 bases remaining between them. Germline V lookup: CDR1 MDHEN, CDR2 SYDVKM. CDR3 length: 16 amino acids. The chain's CDR3 is CATFPAEEHSTDTQYF. CDR3 bases: TGTGCCACGTTCCCAGCAGAGGAGCACAGCACAGATACGCAGTATTTT.

This clonotype showed up just a few times. This chain joins TRBV25-1 and TRBJ2-1, with a possible D match to TRBD1 (6 bases). Trimming removed 5 bases at V and 15 bases at J, with 14 bases between. The germline V gene has CDR1 MGHDK and CDR2 SYGVNS. The CDR3 spans 11 residues. In DNA, the CDR3 is TGTGCCAGCAGTCCCCGGACAGTTTTGTTCTTC. Its protein product is CASSPRTVLFF.

This clonotype was counted only a few times. V gene TRBV6-5 combines with J gene TRBJ2-1; D ambiguous. The germline gives CDR1 MNHEY, CDR2 SVGAGI. Trimming took 0 bases from V and 9 from J, leaving 9 bases between them. The CDR3 covers 13 residues. CDR3 residues: CASSYSIAGEQFF. DNA of the CDR3: TGTGCCAGCAGTTACTCGATAGCTGGTGAGCAGTTCTTC.

CDR3 DNA sequence: TGTGCCAGCAGCCTGAGGGGACGGACGAACACCGGGGAGCTGTTTTTT. Translating it yields CASSLRGRTNTGELFF. The chain couples TRBV7-9 to TRBJ2-2; perhaps D is TRBD1 or TRBD2 (5 bases each). CDR1 is SEHNR and CDR2 is FQNEAQ in the germline V gene (reference sequence). Deletions cut 5 bases from V and 0 bases from J, with 13 bases between. The CDR3 runs to 16 residues. The whole variable domain, filled in from reference TRBV7-9 and TRBJ2-2, reads DTGVSQNPRHKITKRGQNVTFRCDPISEHNRLYWYRQTLGQGPEFLTYFQNEAQLEKSRLLSDRFSAERPKGSFSTLEIQRTEQGDSAMYLCASSLRGRTNTGELFFGEGSRLTVL.

The V gene is TRBV7-9, the J gene TRBJ1-1; D is undetermined. CDR3 length equals 15 residues. CDR1 and CDR2 from the germline V gene are SEHNR and FQNEAQ (reference sequence). Trimming removed 1 base from V and 1 base from J, with 10 bases in between. CDR3 loop: CASSLVSLRNTEAFF. CDR3 nucleotides: TGTGCCAGCAGCTTAGTGTCACTTCGGAACACTGAAGCTTTCTTT.

This clonotype was observed a few times. The chain combines TRBV5-1 with TRBJ2-3; 7 positions match TRBD2. Germline lookup yields CDR1 SGHRS and CDR2 YFSETQ. J gave up 5 bases and V 5 bases, and 11 bases lay outside the gene matches. The CDR3 totals 15 residues. The CDR3 coding sequence is TGCGCCAGCAGTCCCATTGACTTAGCGGGAGATACGCAGTATTTT. Translating gives CASSPIDLAGDTQYF.

This chain joins TRBV12-3 or TRBV12-4 and TRBJ2-5; D perhaps matches TRBD2 (6 bases). The V end was cut by 6 bases, the J end by 5 bases, with 10 bases between. This CDR3 region has 12 residues. The CDR3 nucleotides read TGTGCCAGCAGGACTAGGACCGAGACCCAGTACTTC. Its translation: CASRTRTETQYF.

The chain combines TRBV25-1 with TRBJ2-5, with D possibly TRBD1 on 5 matching bases. This CDR3 is built from 15 residues. Germline CDR1 MGHDK, CDR2 SYGVNS. Trimming removed 1 base from V and 4 bases from J, with 13 bases in between. CDR3 in amino acids: CASSESLRGRETQYF. The CDR3 coding sequence is TGTGCCAGCAGTGAATCGCTTAGGGGCAGAGAGACCCAGTACTTC.

This clonotype was seen a handful of times. J is TRBJ2-2 and V is TRBV12-3 or TRBV12-4, with D possibly being TRBD1 or TRBD2 (5 bases each). Trimming shortened V by 2 bases and J by 0 bases, and 10 bases separated the two germline ends. The CDR3 contains 16 residues. CDR3 sequence (DNA): TGTGCCAGCAGTTTACGAGGGACCACGAACACCGGGGAGCTGTTTTTT. Residues: CASSLRGTTNTGELFF.

The rearrangement uses TRBV7-6 and TRBJ2-3; 9 nucleotides line up with TRBD1. Germline V lookup: CDR1 SGHVS, CDR2 FNYEAQ. The CDR3 is made up of 15 amino acids. J gave up 7 bases and V 7 bases, and 12 bases lay outside the gene matches. Here the CDR3 DNA reads TGTGCCAGCACCAAATCCGGACAGGGGACTCATACGCAGTATTTT. Its translation: CASTKSGQGTHTQYF.

This chain uses TRBV7-8 with TRBJ2-1, with TRBD2 matching over 10 bases. From germline, CDR1 is SGHVS and CDR2 FQNEAQ. V dropped 1 base and J dropped 8; count of bases not matched to a gene: 11. The CDR3 spans 17 residues. Here the CDR3 reads CASSLGSGLAISDEQFF. The CDR3 coding sequence is TGTGCCAGCAGCTTAGGTTCGGGACTAGCGATATCAGATGAGCAGTTCTTC. Full variable domain (rest looked up from reference TRBV7-8 and TRBJ2-1): GAGVSQSPRYKVAKRGQDVALRCDPISGHVSLFWYQQALGQGPEFLTYFQNEAQLDKSGLPSDRFFAERPEGSVSTLKIQRTQQEDSAVYLCASSLGSGLAISDEQFFGPGTRLTVL.

The chain has TRBV4-1 and TRBJ2-1, with 12 positions matching TRBD2. In germline, CDR1 is MGHRA, CDR2 YSYEKL. J gave up 10 bases and V 1 base, and 11 bases lay outside the gene matches. The CDR3 consists of 17 residues. CDR3 bases: TGCGCCAGCAGCCAAGGTCCCCTAAGGACTAGCGGGATGGAGCAGTTCTTC. Amino acid sequence: CASSQGPLRTSGMEQFF.

CDR3 coding DNA: TGTGCCAGCTCACTTACAGCGGGCGCAGATACGCAGTATTTT. It yields the protein CASSLTAGADTQYF. The chain employs TRBV18 and TRBJ2-3, with D possibly being TRBD2 (6 bases). Germline CDR1 and CDR2: KGHSH and LQKENI. Trimming cost V 4 bases and J 4 bases, with 12 bases left between them. The CDR3 runs 14 residues.

This clonotype was detected only a few times. The chain links TRBV5-6 to TRBJ2-4, with TRBD1 matching 8 bases. CDR3 length: 19 amino acids. Germline CDR1 SGHDT, CDR2 YYEEEE. Trimming cost V 5 bases and J 1 base; bases outside gene matches: 17. The CDR3 loop is CASSIIRDRKSGAKNIQYF. The CDR3 DNA reads as TGTGCCAGCAGTATAATACGGGACAGGAAATCCGGGGCCAAAAACATTCAGTACTTC. Variable domain in full (rest from reference TRBV5-6 and TRBJ2-4): DAGVTQSPTHLIKTRGQQVTLRCSPKSGHDTVSWYQQALGQGPQFIFQYYEEEERQRGNFPDRFSGHQFPNYSSELNVNALLLGDSALYLCASSIIRDRKSGAKNIQYFGAGTRLSVL.

There are a few counts of this clonotype. The V gene is TRBV9, the J gene TRBJ2-3; the match to TRBD2 covers 7 bases. The trim removed 0 bases at V and 8 bases at J, leaving 6 bases unmatched. The CDR3 has 14 amino acids. Germline CDR1 and CDR2: SGDLS and YYNGEE. Written as DNA, the CDR3 is TGTGCCAGCAGCGTAGGTCTTGGCGGGGGTACGCAGTATTTT. This gives the protein CASSVGLGGGTQYF.

This chain links TRBV4-3 with TRBJ2-3; the D gene is possibly TRBD2 (6 bases). Trimming shortened V by 2 bases and J by 1 base, and 10 bases separated the two germline ends. The CDR3 covers 15 residues. Per the germline V gene, CDR1 is LGHNA and CDR2 is YSLEER. CDR3 in amino acids: CASSQLALGTDTQYF. The CDR3, as DNA: TGCGCCAGCAGCCAACTAGCGTTGGGCACAGATACGCAGTATTTT.